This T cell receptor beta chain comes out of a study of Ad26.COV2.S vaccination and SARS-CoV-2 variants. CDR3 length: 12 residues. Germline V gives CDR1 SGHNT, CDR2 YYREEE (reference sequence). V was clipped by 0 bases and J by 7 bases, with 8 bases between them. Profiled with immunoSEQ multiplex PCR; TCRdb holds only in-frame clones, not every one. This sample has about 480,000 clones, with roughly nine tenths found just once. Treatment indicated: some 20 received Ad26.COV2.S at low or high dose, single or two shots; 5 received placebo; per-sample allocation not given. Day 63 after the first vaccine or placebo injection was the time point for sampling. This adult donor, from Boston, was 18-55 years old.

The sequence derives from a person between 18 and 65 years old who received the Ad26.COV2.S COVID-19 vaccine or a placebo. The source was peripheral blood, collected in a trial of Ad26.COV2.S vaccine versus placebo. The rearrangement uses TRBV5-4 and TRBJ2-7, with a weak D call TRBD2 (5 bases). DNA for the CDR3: TGTGCCAGCAGCTTGGGTCGGGAAGAGCAGTACTTC. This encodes CASSLGREEQYF.